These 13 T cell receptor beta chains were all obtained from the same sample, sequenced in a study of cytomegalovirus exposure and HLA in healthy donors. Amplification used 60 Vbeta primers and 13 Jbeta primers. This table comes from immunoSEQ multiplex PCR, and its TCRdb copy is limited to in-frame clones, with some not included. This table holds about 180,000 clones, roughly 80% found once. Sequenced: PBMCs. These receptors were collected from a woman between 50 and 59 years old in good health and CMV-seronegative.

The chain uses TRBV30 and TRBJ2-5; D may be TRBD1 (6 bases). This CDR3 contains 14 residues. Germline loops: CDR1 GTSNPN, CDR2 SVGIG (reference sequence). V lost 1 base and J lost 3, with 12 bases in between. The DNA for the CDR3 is TGTGCCTGGAGTGCCCAAGGACAGAAAGAGACCCAGTACTTC. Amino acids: CAWSAQGQKETQYF.

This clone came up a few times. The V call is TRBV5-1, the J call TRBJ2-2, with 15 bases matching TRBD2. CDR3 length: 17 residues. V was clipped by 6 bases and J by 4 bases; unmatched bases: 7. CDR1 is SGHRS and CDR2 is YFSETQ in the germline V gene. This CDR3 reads CASTRTSGRASTGELFF. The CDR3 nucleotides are TGCGCCAGCACACGGACTAGCGGGAGGGCCTCCACCGGGGAGCTGTTTTTT.

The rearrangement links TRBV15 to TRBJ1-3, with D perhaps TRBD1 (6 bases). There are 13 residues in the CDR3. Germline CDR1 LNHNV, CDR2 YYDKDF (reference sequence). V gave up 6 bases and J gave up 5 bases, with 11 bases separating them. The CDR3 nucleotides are TGTGCCACCAGTTACCGGGACAGAAACACCATATATTTT. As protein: CATSYRDRNTIYF.

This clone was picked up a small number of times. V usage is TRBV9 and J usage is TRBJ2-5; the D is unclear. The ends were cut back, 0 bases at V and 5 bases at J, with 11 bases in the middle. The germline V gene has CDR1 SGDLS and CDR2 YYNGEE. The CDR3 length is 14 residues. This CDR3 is CASSVGVTVETQYF. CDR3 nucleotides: TGTGCCAGCAGCGTAGGAGTCACTGTGGAGACCCAGTACTTC.

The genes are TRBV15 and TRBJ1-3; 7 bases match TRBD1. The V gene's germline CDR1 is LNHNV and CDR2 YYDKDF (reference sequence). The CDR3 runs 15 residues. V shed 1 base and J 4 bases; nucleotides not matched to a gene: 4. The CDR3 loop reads CATSRATGVGNTIYF. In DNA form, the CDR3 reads TGTGCCACCAGCAGAGCAACAGGGGTGGGAAACACCATATATTTT.

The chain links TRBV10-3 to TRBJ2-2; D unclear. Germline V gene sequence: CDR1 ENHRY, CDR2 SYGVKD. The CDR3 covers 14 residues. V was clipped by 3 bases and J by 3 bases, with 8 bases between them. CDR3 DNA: TGTGCCATCAGTGACCCGGGTTACACCGGGGAGCTGTTTTTT. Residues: CAISDPGYTGELFF.

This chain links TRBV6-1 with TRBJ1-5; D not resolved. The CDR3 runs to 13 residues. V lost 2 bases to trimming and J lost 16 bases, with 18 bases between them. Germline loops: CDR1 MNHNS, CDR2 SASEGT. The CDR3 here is CASSEPEAQTGHF. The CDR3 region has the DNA TGTGCCAGCAGTGAACCTGAGGCCCAGACGGGACATTTT.

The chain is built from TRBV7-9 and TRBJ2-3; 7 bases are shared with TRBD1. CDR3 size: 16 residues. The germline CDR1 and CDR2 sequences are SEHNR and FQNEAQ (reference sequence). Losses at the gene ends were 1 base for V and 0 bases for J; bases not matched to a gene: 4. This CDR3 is CASSLGTGTSTDTQYF. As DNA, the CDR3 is TGTGCCAGCAGCTTAGGGACAGGTACTAGCACAGATACGCAGTATTTT.

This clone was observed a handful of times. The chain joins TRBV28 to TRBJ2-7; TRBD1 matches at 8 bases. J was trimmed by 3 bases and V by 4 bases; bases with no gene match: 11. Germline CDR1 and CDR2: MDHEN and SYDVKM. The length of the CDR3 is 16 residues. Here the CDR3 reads CASSSPGQDYFYEQYF. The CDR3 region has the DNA TGTGCCAGCAGTTCCCCGGGACAGGATTATTTCTACGAGCAGTACTTC.

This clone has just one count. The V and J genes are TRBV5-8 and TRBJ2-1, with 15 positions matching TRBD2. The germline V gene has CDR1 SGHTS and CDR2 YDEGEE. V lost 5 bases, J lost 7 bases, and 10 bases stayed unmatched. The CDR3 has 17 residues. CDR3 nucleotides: TGTGCCAGCAGTCTTCCTCCTGGGACTAGCGGGAGGAATGAGCAGTTCTTC. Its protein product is CASSLPPGTSGRNEQFF.

DNA of the CDR3: TGTGCCAGTAGTATGAAGGAGGGATCTTCTGAAGCTTTCTTT. Translated: CASSMKEGSSEAFF. This chain connects TRBV19 to TRBJ1-1; no clear D gene. CDR1 is LNHDA and CDR2 is SQIVND in the germline V gene (reference sequence). The CDR3 consists of 14 residues. The germline V and J ends were trimmed by 3 bases and 6 bases, with 14 bases remaining between them.

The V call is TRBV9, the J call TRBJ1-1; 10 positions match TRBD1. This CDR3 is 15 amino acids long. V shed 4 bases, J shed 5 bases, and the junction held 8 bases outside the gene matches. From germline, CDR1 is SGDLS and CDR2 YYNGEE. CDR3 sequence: CASSPRGQGWTEAFF. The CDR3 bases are TGTGCCAGCAGCCCCCGGGGACAGGGGTGGACTGAAGCTTTCTTT.

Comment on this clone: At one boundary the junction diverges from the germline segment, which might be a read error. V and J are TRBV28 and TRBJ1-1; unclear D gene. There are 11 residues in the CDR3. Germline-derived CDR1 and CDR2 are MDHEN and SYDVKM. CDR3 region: CASSLNSEAFF. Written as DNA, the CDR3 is TGTGCCAGCAGCCTGAACAGTGAAGCTTTCTTT.